Listed below are T cell receptor beta chains from one sample, sequenced in a study of naive and memory T cell subsets. MiXCR, run by TCRdb on the UMI-ligation and nested PCR reads, gives a single entry per CDR3 protein. The sample gives 100,000 to 150,000 distinct CDR3 sequences, around 35% of which show up once; 0.8% to 1% is in the top ten. Sequenced: central memory CD4+ T cells from blood. Receptors were obtained from a human donor in good health. Both conserved end residues are part of each CDR3. A D gene is named only where the DNA matches it firmly. The size of a clone is reported for some rows only, either as once, few or many, or as a class for expanded clones.

v_gene	j_gene	d_gene	abundance	CDR3nt	CDR3aa
TRBV11-2	TRBJ2-6	.	few	TGTGCCAGCAGCCCGACCCTAACCTCTGGGGCCAACGTCCTGACTTTC	CASSPTLTSGANVLTF
TRBV25-1	TRBJ2-3	TRBD1	.	TGTGCCAGCAGTGAATCTTTCGACAGGGAAGGAGAGGATACGCAGTATTTT	CASSESFDREGEDTQYF
TRBV5-1	TRBJ1-1	TRBD1	.	TGCGCCAGCAGCTTGGGGACAGGGGAAGAAGGGGAAGCTTTCTTT	CASSLGTGEEGEAFF
TRBV18	TRBJ2-5	.	.	TGTGCCAGCTCACCGATGGATGGGGAGACCCAGTACTTC	CASSPMDGETQYF
TRBV30	TRBJ2-7	TRBD1	.	TGTGCCTTCTGGCAGGGGGCGTCCTACGAGCAGTACTTC	CAFWQGASYEQYF
TRBV7-2	TRBJ2-1	.	few	TGTGCCAGCAGCCCTAATTTAGGGGCGAGCTCCTACAATGAGCAGTTCTTC	CASSPNLGASSYNEQFF
TRBV6-5	TRBJ1-4	.	.	TGTGCCAGCAGCTCCGGGGGGGATGAAAAACTGTTTTTT	CASSSGGDEKLFF
TRBV6-5	TRBJ1-1	.	.	TGTGCCAGCAGGGGACGGGATGTAGCTGAAGCTTTCTTT	CASRGRDVAEAFF
TRBV20-1	TRBJ2-6	.	.	TGCAGTGCTCAGAATTTTGGAATCTCTGGGGCCAACGTCCTGACTTTC	CSAQNFGISGANVLTF
TRBV7-9	TRBJ2-7	.	.	TGTGCCAGCAGTCTACGGGGGACATTCTACGAGCAGTACTTC	CASSLRGTFYEQYF
TRBV7-3	TRBJ2-3	TRBD2	.	TGTGCCAGCAGCCGAAACGGGAGGGCCGGGGCAGATACGCAGTATTTT	CASSRNGRAGADTQYF
TRBV7-2	TRBJ2-7	.	.	TGTGCCAGCAGCTCCAATCTAGACCACGAGCAGTACTTC	CASSSNLDHEQYF
TRBV2	TRBJ1-5	.	many	TGTGCCAGCAGTGAAGCCCCCCAGCCCCAGCATTTT	CASSEAPQPQHF
TRBV7-8	TRBJ2-6	TRBD2	few	TGTGCCAGCAGCTTAGTTGTAGCGGGAGGGTCTGGGGCCAACGTCCTGACTTTC	CASSLVVAGGSGANVLTF
TRBV7-3	TRBJ2-7	.	.	TGTGCCAGCAGCCGGGGACAGGCGGGGGCCTACGAGCAGTACTTC	CASSRGQAGAYEQYF
TRBV7-9	TRBJ2-3	.	.	TGTGCCAGCAGCCAGGGCGGCGCAGATACGCAGTATTTT	CASSQGGADTQYF
TRBV20-1	TRBJ2-4	TRBD1	.	TGCAGTGCTAGGCTAGGACAGGGGATTCAGTACTTC	CSARLGQGIQYF
TRBV11-2	TRBJ2-1	.	.	TGTGCCAGCAGCTTAGACCTCCTGGGGACCGGGCTATTCTTC	CASSLDLLGTGLFF
TRBV21-1	TRBJ1-4	.	once	TGTGCCAGTTCGGCGGGGGCGGCTAATGAAAAACTGTTTTTT	CASSAGAANEKLFF
TRBV12-3/TRBV12-4	TRBJ2-1	TRBD2	.	TGTGCCAGCACCCCCCTGGGCGGGAGTATTGATGAGCAGTTCTTC	CASTPLGGSIDEQFF
TRBV28	TRBJ1-5	.	few	TGTGCCAGCAGTAGGGGAGCCGGGCAGTATAGCAATCAGCCCCAGCATTTT	CASSRGAGQYSNQPQHF
TRBV7-2	TRBJ1-3	.	.	TGTGCCAGCAGCCCAAGTACCGACTCTGGAAACACCATATATTTT	CASSPSTDSGNTIYF
TRBV20-1	TRBJ2-7	.	few	TGCAGTGCTAGCCAGGCTTTTGGGACCTACGAGCAGTACTTC	CSASQAFGTYEQYF
TRBV28	TRBJ1-2	TRBD1	few	TGTGCCACGAGAGGGACAGTGTATGGCTACACCTTC	CATRGTVYGYTF
TRBV28	TRBJ1-1	.	few	TGTGCCAGCAGTTTCGGGCCTGAAGCTTTCTTT	CASSFGPEAFF
TRBV30	TRBJ1-6	.	many	TGTGCCTGGAAACAGACCGATTCACCCCTCCACTTT	CAWKQTDSPLHF
TRBV11-2	TRBJ2-1	.	.	TGTGCCAGCAGCTCGGGCAGCCCTAGCTCCTACAATGAGCAGTTCTTC	CASSSGSPSSYNEQFF
TRBV10-3	TRBJ2-2	TRBD1	few	TGTGCCATCAGTGAGTCTGCAGGGGGCGCGGCCGGGGAGCTGTTTTTT	CAISESAGGAAGELFF
TRBV7-2	TRBJ2-3	.	few	TGTGCCAGCAGCTTTCGTAGCGCCGACACAGATACGCAGTATTTT	CASSFRSADTDTQYF